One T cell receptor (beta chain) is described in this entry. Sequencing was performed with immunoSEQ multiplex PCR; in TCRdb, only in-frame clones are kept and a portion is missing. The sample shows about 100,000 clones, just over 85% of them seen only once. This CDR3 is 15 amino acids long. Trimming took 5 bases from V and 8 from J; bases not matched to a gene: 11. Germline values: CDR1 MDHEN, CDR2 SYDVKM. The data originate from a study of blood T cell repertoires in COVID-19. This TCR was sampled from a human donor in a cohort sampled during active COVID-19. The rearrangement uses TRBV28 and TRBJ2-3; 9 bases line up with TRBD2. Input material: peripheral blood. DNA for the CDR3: TGTGCCAGCAGTCCGATAGCGGGAGTTTCGGGTACGCAGTATTTT. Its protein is CASSPIAGVSGTQYF.